The 26 T cell receptor beta chains reported below all come from one sample, sequenced in a study of CD8+ T cells in alopecia areata. RNA extraction was followed by reverse transcription into cDNA, which acted as the sequencing template. Profiling relied on immunoSEQ multiplex PCR, and the TCRdb table lists in-frame clones only, not all of them. The sample has more than 95,000 clones; over 60% are singletons. The sequenced material came from CD4+ T cells sorted from blood. These receptors were obtained from a human donor in good health.

V usage is TRBV5-6 and J usage is TRBJ1-4; a possible D gene is TRBD1 (5 bases). The CDR3 runs to 13 residues. Germline CDR1 reads SGHDT; CDR2 reads YYEEEE. V was clipped by 4 bases and J by 8 bases, with 12 bases between them. The CDR3 sequence: CASSTGRTEKLFF. The CDR3 DNA follows: TGTGCCAGCAGCACGGGGCGAACGGAAAAACTGTTTTTT.

This chain connects TRBV25-1 to TRBJ1-6; 8 nucleotides line up with TRBD1. Per the germline V gene, CDR1 is MGHDK and CDR2 is SYGVNS. The CDR3 sequence is 15 residues long. With 6 bases clipped from V and 8 bases from J, the junction kept 9 bases outside the gene matches. CDR3 region: CASRPSGGTDSPLHF. Written as DNA, the CDR3 is TGTGCCAGCAGACCCTCAGGGGGCACTGATTCACCCCTCCACTTT.

V usage is TRBV15 and J usage is TRBJ2-5; D gene uncertain. Trimming left V 0 bases short and J 0 bases short, with 8 bases between. Looked up from germline, CDR1 is LNHNV and CDR2 is YYDKDF (reference sequence). The CDR3 length is 15 residues. The CDR3 coding sequence is TGTGCCACCAGCAGAGATCGTAACTACCAAGAGACCCAGTACTTC. Encoded protein: CATSRDRNYQETQYF.

The chain recombines TRBV29-1 with TRBJ2-7, with TRBD1 matching 9 bases. Looked up from germline, CDR1 is SQVTM and CDR2 is ANQGSEA. Trimming took 4 bases from V and 6 from J; bases not matched to a gene: 10. This CDR3 is built from 14 residues. The CDR3 region is CSVANVGQGGEQYF. CDR3 in DNA: TGCAGCGTTGCTAACGTGGGACAGGGTGGCGAGCAGTACTTC.

The CDR3 spells CASSPLGAGGSTDTQYF. Written as DNA, the CDR3 is TGTGCCAGCAGCCCTTTGGGGGCCGGGGGGTCCACAGATACGCAGTATTTT. The chain carries TRBV4-2 and TRBJ2-3; D is perhaps TRBD2 (7 bases). The CDR3 spans 17 residues. V was pared by 4 bases and J by 2 bases, with 19 bases between. CDR1 and CDR2 from the germline V gene are LGHNA and YNFKEQ.

In this sample, this clone turned up once. The chain joins TRBV2 to TRBJ2-1, with 11 bases that match TRBD2. After removal of 8 bases from V and 8 bases from J, the junction contained 8 bases not matched to a gene. CDR1 and CDR2 from the germline V gene are SNHLY and FYNNEI. The CDR3 is 14 amino acids. Here the CDR3 DNA reads TGTGCCAGCTCGGGTAGCGGGGGGGCGCATGAGCAGTTCTTC. Encoded protein: CASSGSGGAHEQFF.

The J gene is TRBJ2-2, the V gene TRBV10-3, with TRBD2 matching over 10 bases. V shed 4 bases, J shed 1 base, and the junction held 3 bases outside the gene matches. Germline V CDR1 and CDR2: ENHRY, SYGVKD. The CDR3 runs 16 residues. CDR3 nucleotide sequence: TGTGCCATCAGTGTACTAGCGGGGTTGAACACCGGGGAGCTGTTTTTT. It encodes CAISVLAGLNTGELFF.

V and J are TRBV29-1 and TRBJ2-1; 8 nucleotides match TRBD1. Looked up from germline, CDR1 is SQVTM and CDR2 is ANQGSEA. J lost 2 bases, V lost 3 bases, and 6 bases had no gene match. The CDR3 contains 15 residues. CDR3 amino acids: CSVDPGQATYNEQFF. In nucleotides, the CDR3 is TGCAGCGTTGACCCGGGACAGGCGACCTACAATGAGCAGTTCTTC.

This sequence joins TRBV9 and TRBJ1-2; D gene unclear. Germline V gene lookup returns CDR1 SGDLS and CDR2 YYNGEE. Deletions cut 3 bases from V and 4 bases from J, with 16 bases between. This CDR3 has 15 residues. This CDR3 reads CASSAYANEPYGYTF. The CDR3, as DNA: TGTGCCAGCAGCGCGTATGCGAACGAACCCTATGGCTACACCTTC.

The rearrangement links TRBV30 to TRBJ1-2; TRBD1 matches at 11 bases. Germline CDR1 and CDR2: GTSNPN and SVGIG (reference sequence). This CDR3 comprises 16 residues. The trim removed 1 base at V and 4 bases at J, leaving 8 bases unmatched. The DNA for the CDR3 is TGTGCCTGGAGTGCACCCTGGACAGGGGGCAGCTATGGCTACACCTTC. Translating gives CAWSAPWTGGSYGYTF. The full variable domain, with the rest looked up from reference TRBV30 and TRBJ1-2, is SQTIHQWPATLVQPVGSPLSLECTVEGTSNPNLYWYRQAAGRGLQLLFYSVGIGQISSEVPQNLSASRPQDRQFILSSKKLLLSDSGFYLCAWSAPWTGGSYGYTFGSGTRLTVV.

CDR3 bases: TGTGCCAGCAGTGTAAAACAGGGAGATTATAGCAATCAGCCCCAGCATTTT. This gives the protein CASSVKQGDYSNQPQHF. The chain carries TRBV6-1 and TRBJ1-5, with D possibly matching TRBD1 (6 bases). Germline values: CDR1 MNHNS, CDR2 SASEGT. Trimming removed 4 bases from V and 0 bases from J, with 16 bases in between. The CDR3 covers 17 residues.

V is TRBV6-5 and J is TRBJ2-5, with TRBD2 matching over 8 bases. The CDR3 runs 15 residues. Unmatched junction bases numbered 9, after V lost 4 bases and J lost 5 bases. Germline assignment: CDR1 MNHEY and CDR2 SVGAGI. The CDR3 DNA reads as TGTGCCAGCAGTTCCCAGGCGGGGGGCCGGGAGACCCAGTACTTC. Translating it yields CASSSQAGGRETQYF.

As for this clone: At the DNA level, this CDR3 is encoded by other sequences in the same sample as well. J is TRBJ1-1 and V is TRBV5-1; D gene unclear. Trimming took 0 bases from V and 0 from J, leaving 6 bases between them. The CDR3 loop spans 14 amino acids. Germline CDR1 reads SGHRS; CDR2 reads YFSETQ. Here the CDR3 DNA reads TGCGCCAGCAGCTTGGAAGGGATGAACACTGAAGCTTTCTTT. Translation gives CASSLEGMNTEAFF.

This chain links TRBV6-6 with TRBJ1-2; D is ambiguous. This CDR3 comprises 12 residues. In germline, CDR1 is MNHNY, CDR2 SVGAGI (reference sequence). The germline V and J ends were trimmed by 6 bases and 4 bases, with 9 bases remaining between them. The CDR3 here is CASSEVAYGYTF. DNA of the CDR3: TGTGCCAGCAGCGAGGTTGCCTATGGCTACACCTTC.

The rearrangement uses TRBV29-1 and TRBJ1-2; TRBD1 might be the D (5 bases). This CDR3 comprises 17 residues. Germline loops: CDR1 SQVTM, CDR2 ANQGSEA. The V and J ends lost 5 bases and 0 bases respectively, with 22 bases between them. The DNA for the CDR3 is TGCAGCGTTCTTCTTGGGTACAGGACCAGAGCTAACTATGGCTACACCTTC. Protein sequence: CSVLLGYRTRANYGYTF.

V usage is TRBV4-1 and J usage is TRBJ2-5, with 13 bases that match TRBD2. This CDR3 is built from 20 residues. The germline V gene encodes CDR1 MGHRA and CDR2 YSYEKL. The V and J ends lost 1 base and 1 base, in that order; junction bases with no gene match: 12. This CDR3 reads CASSQAGTSGASPVQETQYF. DNA of the CDR3: TGCGCCAGCAGCCAAGCCGGGACTAGCGGGGCTTCACCGGTCCAAGAGACCCAGTACTTC.

This chain uses TRBV29-1 with TRBJ1-2; 7 nucleotides align to TRBD1. CDR3 length equals 12 residues. J lost 3 bases, V lost 2 bases, and 0 bases had no gene match. Germline V lookup: CDR1 SQVTM, CDR2 ANQGSEA. CDR3 nucleotide sequence: TGCAGCGTTGAACAGGGGGACTATGGCTACACCTTC. Translation: CSVEQGDYGYTF.

The chain joins TRBV7-8 to TRBJ1-4; D unclear. There are 17 residues in the CDR3. V was pared by 2 bases and J by 0 bases, with 13 bases between. Germline V lookup: CDR1 SGHVS, CDR2 FQNEAQ. The CDR3: CASSLSRTRATNEKLFF. Here the CDR3 DNA reads TGTGCCAGCAGCTTATCCCGTACACGTGCAACTAATGAAAAACTGTTTTTT.

In this sample, this clone turned up many times. This sequence joins TRBV7-2 and TRBJ2-4; the match to TRBD2 covers 9 bases. The CDR3 consists of 15 residues. The V segment lost 2 bases and the J segment 8 bases; nucleotides outside the gene matches: 7. The germline CDR1 and CDR2 sequences are SGHTA and FQGNSA. DNA of the CDR3: TGTGCCAGCAGCTTAATGGGCGGGGGGGCCGACATTCAGTACTTC. Translation: CASSLMGGGADIQYF.

The chain recombines TRBV6-5 with TRBJ2-4; D assignment may be TRBD1 or TRBD2 (6 bases each). There are 16 residues in the CDR3. Trimming stripped 4 bases from V and 0 bases from J, with 13 bases between. Germline V gene lookup returns CDR1 MNHEY and CDR2 SVGAGI. The CDR3 DNA sequence: TGTGCCAGCAGTTCGCGGGACATTCTAGCCAAAAACATTCAGTACTTC. This codes for CASSSRDILAKNIQYF.

This chain links TRBV30 with TRBJ2-1, with TRBD1 identical over 9 bases. There are 15 residues in the CDR3. Germline V gene lookup returns CDR1 GTSNPN and CDR2 SVGIG (reference sequence). J was trimmed by 6 bases and V by 3 bases; bases with no gene match: 9. The CDR3 bases are TGTGCCTGGAGGGGCGCGGGACAGGGATTCAATGAGCAGTTCTTC. It specifies CAWRGAGQGFNEQFF.

The chain has TRBV30 and TRBJ1-1; D uncertain. CDR3 size: 13 residues. Germline CDR1 GTSNPN, CDR2 SVGIG (reference sequence). V was clipped by 0 bases and J by 4 bases, with 9 bases between them. In DNA, the CDR3 is TGTGCCTGGAGTGTCGCCGGAGGCACTGAAGCTTTCTTT. This codes for CAWSVAGGTEAFF.

About this clone itself: This same CDR3 is encoded by further DNA sequences in the sample. The chain joins TRBV29-1 to TRBJ1-1, with D unclear. Germline CDR1 and CDR2: SQVTM and ANQGSEA. Trimming took off 3 bases at V and 1 base at J, with 3 bases between the two ends. This CDR3 contains 11 residues. This chain's CDR3 is CSVDRNTEAFF. Here the CDR3 DNA reads TGCAGCGTTGACAGGAACACTGAAGCTTTCTTT. Using reference TRBV29-1 and TRBJ1-1 for the parts outside the CDR3, the full variable domain is SAVISQKPSRDICQRGTSLTIQCQVDSQVTMMFWYRQQPGQSLTLIATANQGSEATYESGFVIDKFPISRPNLTFSTLTVSNMSPEDSSIYLCSVDRNTEAFFGQGTRLTVV.

V gene TRBV19 combines with J gene TRBJ2-1; no reliable D call. V dropped 3 bases and J dropped 6 bases, with 9 bases sitting between them. This CDR3 has 13 amino acids. CDR1 is LNHDA, CDR2 SQIVND, per germline (reference sequence). CDR3 sequence reads: CASSILRGNEQFF. The CDR3 DNA sequence: TGTGCCAGTAGTATCTTACGCGGCAATGAGCAGTTCTTC. The entire variable domain, with the rest obtained from reference TRBV19 and TRBJ2-1, is as follows: DGGITQSPKYLFRKEGQNVTLSCEQNLNHDAMYWYRQDPGQGLRLIYYSQIVNDFQKGDIAEGYSVSREKKESFPLTVTSAQKNPTAFYLCASSILRGNEQFFGPGTRLTVL.

The J gene is TRBJ1-6, the V gene TRBV2; no clear D. The CDR3 runs 15 residues. Germline CDR1 SNHLY, CDR2 FYNNEI. V was cut by 4 bases and J by 7 bases, with 14 bases left in between. The CDR3 protein is CASSAVNSQNSPLHF. The DNA of the CDR3 is TGTGCCAGCAGTGCCGTGAACAGCCAGAATTCACCCCTCCACTTT.

This clone was seen a single time. V is TRBV7-2 and J is TRBJ2-7; 11 bases are a match to TRBD2. Losses at the gene ends were 2 bases for V and 4 bases for J; bases not matched to a gene: 4. Germline V CDR1 and CDR2: SGHTA, FQGNSA. The CDR3 extends over 15 amino acids. CDR3 DNA: TGTGCCAGCAGCTTATCCAGGACTAGCGGGTACGAGCAGTACTTC. Translated: CASSLSRTSGYEQYF.